Below are 9 T cell receptor beta chains sequenced from a single sample in a study of vaccination and CD4 T cells after COVID-19. Sequencing of the DNA from cultured CD4+ T cells was carried out with the Oncomine TCR Beta short-read assay. TCRdb used MiXCR to reprocess the PCR reads, holding one entry per CDR3 protein. The table lists about 16,000 distinct CDR3 sequences, around 80% of them singletons. These receptors' antigens are unknown. Treatment given: roughly ten-day PBMC culture with coronavirus spike peptide pools or control peptides (ViraFEST assay). Sequencing used CD4+ T cells from blood, cultured in vitro, obtained after SARS-CoV-2 vaccination. These receptors all stem from a human donor who received a COVID-19 vaccine.

This clonotype was detected a few times. This chain connects TRBV27 to TRBJ1-1, with a weak D call TRBD1 (5 bases). Trimming stripped 6 bases from V and 5 bases from J, with 13 bases between. Germline CDR1 reads MNHEY; CDR2 reads SMNVEV (reference sequence). This CDR3 comprises 13 residues. In DNA, the CDR3 is TGTGCCAGCAGCCGCCCTGGGGGGACTGAAGCTTTCTTT. Protein product: CASSRPGGTEAFF.

This chain links TRBV5-3 with TRBJ2-7; TRBD1 aligns across 9 bases. TRBV5-3 is sorted into the ORF group, with uncertain function. V was pared by 8 bases and J by 9 bases, with 15 bases of the junction left unmatched. This CDR3 region has 14 residues. Written as DNA, the CDR3 is TGTGCCAGCAGCGCTGCCGGGACAGGGAACGGGCAGTACTTC. Protein sequence: CASSAAGTGNGQYF.

In this sample, this clonotype turned up a few times. The CDR3 sequence: CASSYSRADGYTF. The CDR3 DNA reads TGTGCCAGCAGTTACTCGAGGGCCGATGGCTACACCTTC. The rearrangement joins TRBV6-5 to TRBJ1-2; no clear D. The CDR3 length is 13 residues. Germline CDR1 is MNHEY and CDR2 is SVGAGI. Between the trimmed V and J ends, which lost 0 bases and 6 bases, there was a span of 8 bases.

The chain recombines TRBV7-6 with TRBJ2-1; 7 bases are a match to TRBD2. Germline trimming cut 1 base from V and 2 bases from J; bases unmatched to any gene: 5. CDR3 length equals 16 residues. Germline loops: CDR1 SGHVS, CDR2 FNYEAQ. CDR3 protein: CASSLGRGETYNEQFF. The CDR3 nucleotides are TGTGCCAGCAGCTTAGGTCGGGGGGAAACCTACAATGAGCAGTTCTTC.

This clonotype was seen only a few times. The chain employs TRBV10-1 and TRBJ2-7; D gene ambiguous. This CDR3 is built from 15 residues. V lost 6 bases to trimming and J lost 3 bases, with 18 bases between them. The germline gives CDR1 WNHNN, CDR2 SYGVQD (reference sequence). The CDR3 reads CASRNPNRCFYEQYF. The CDR3 region has the DNA TGCGCCAGCAGGAATCCCAATAGATGCTTCTACGAGCAGTACTTC.

This clonotype has only one observation. This chain links TRBV15 with TRBJ2-5; unclear D gene. The CDR3 is 11 residues long. Trimming removed 3 bases from V and 5 bases from J, with 4 bases in between. Germline V gene data show CDR1 as LNHNV and CDR2 as YYDKDF (reference sequence). The CDR3 bases are TGTGCCACCAGCAGGTCGGAGACCCAGTACTTC. It yields the protein CATSRSETQYF.

A word on this clonotype: Because it lacks the conserved phenylalanine or tryptophan at the end, this CDR3 is likely a read error. The J gene is TRBJ2-5, the V gene TRBV20-1; 7 bases agree with TRBD1. This CDR3 region has 15 residues. Trimming took 3 bases from V and 2 from J; bases not matched to a gene: 9. Germline V lookup: CDR1 DFQATT, CDR2 SNEGSKA (reference sequence). As DNA, the CDR3 is TGCAGTGCTAGCCACCTCGGGACAGCTCAAGAGACCCAGTACTCC. Its translation: CSASHLGTAQETQYS.

The chain recombines TRBV7-3 with TRBJ2-2; D is perhaps TRBD1 (5 bases). Germline V gene data show CDR1 as SGHTA and CDR2 as FQGTGA. This CDR3 contains 16 residues. V was shortened by 6 bases and J by 6 bases, with 20 bases between the two germline ends. For the CDR3, the DNA is TGTGCCAGCAGTCCCAACCAGGCAGGGTCGTCCGGGGAGCTGTTTTTT. It encodes CASSPNQAGSSGELFF.

The V call is TRBV7-9, the J call TRBJ1-5, with TRBD1 matching over 7 bases. This CDR3 is built from 15 residues. Germline V CDR1 and CDR2: SEHNR, FQNEAQ (reference sequence). With V trimmed by 1 base and J by 5 bases, 5 bases remained unmatched. The CDR3 is CASSLVGTVHQPQHF. The CDR3 region has the DNA TGTGCCAGCAGCTTAGTCGGGACAGTTCATCAGCCCCAGCATTTT.